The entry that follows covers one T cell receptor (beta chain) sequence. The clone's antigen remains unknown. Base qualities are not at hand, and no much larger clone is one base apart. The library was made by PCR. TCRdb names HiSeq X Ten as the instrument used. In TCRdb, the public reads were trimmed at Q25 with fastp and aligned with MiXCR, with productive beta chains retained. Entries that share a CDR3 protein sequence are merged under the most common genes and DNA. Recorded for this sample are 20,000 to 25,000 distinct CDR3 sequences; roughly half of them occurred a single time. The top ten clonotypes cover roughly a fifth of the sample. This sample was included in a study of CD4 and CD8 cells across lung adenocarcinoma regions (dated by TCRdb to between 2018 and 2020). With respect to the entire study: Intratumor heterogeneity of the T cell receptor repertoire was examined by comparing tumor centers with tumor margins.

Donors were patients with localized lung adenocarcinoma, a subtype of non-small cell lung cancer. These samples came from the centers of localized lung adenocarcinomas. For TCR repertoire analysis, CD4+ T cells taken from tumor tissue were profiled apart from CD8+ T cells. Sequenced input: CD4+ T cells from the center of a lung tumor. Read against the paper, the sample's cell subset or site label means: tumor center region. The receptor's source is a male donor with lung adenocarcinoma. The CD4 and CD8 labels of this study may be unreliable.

The CDR3 loop reads CASSSLAEFYNEQFF. The DNA reads TGTGCCAGCAGCTCACTAGCGGAGTTCTACAATGAGCAGTTCTTC. The chain uses TRBV5-5 and TRBJ2-1, and TRBD2 matches 8 of the central bases. The CDR3 holds 15 amino acids from the cysteine to the phenylalanine. This entry keeps only the CDR3 DNA: 45 bases, framed from base 1. V has 3 bases trimmed and J has 3 bases trimmed; junction bases matching no gene number 5. CDR1 SGHKS and CDR2 YYEKEE are derived from the germline V gene (reference sequence).